This TCR beta chain was captured by sequencing in a study of T cell responses to AZD1222 COVID-19 vaccine. Germline V gene sequence: CDR1 SGHRS, CDR2 YFSETQ. The CDR3 contains 16 residues. The junction had 8 bases not matched to a gene; V was cut back by 1 base and J by 2 bases. Data came from immunoSEQ multiplex PCR; TCRdb stores just in-frame clones and leaves some out. The sample data list 150,000 or so clones. This sequence joins TRBV5-1 and TRBJ1-1; 7 nucleotides match TRBD1. The specimen sequenced was peripheral blood. The sequence was collected from an adult in good health. CDR3 residues: CASSLLGNRGNTEAFF. CDR3 nucleotides: TGCGCCAGCAGCTTGTTGGGAAACAGGGGAAACACTGAAGCTTTCTTT.